These T cell receptor beta chains were read from a single sample in a study of T cells in Graves' hyperthyroidism and ophthalmopathy. TCRdb re-called the multiplex PCR reads with MiXCR, one entry per CDR3 protein. The sample consists of a few hundred thousand distinct CDR3 sequences, about a sixth of them appearing once. Sequenced sample: blood. The receptors stem from a woman aged 55-69 years with Graves' ophthalmopathy. Each CDR3 is given without its conserved first and last residue. D genes are given only for firm matches. Clone size is not always given. Where it is, it says once, few, many or a class for expanded clones.

v_call: TRBV18; j_call: TRBJ1-2; clone_size: many; d_call: .; cdr3_aa: ASSPQGGNGYT
v_call: TRBV5-1; j_call: TRBJ2-5; clone_size: few; d_call: .; cdr3_aa: ASSLAGAYQY
v_call: TRBV5-1; j_call: TRBJ2-5; clone_size: many; d_call: TRBD1; cdr3_aa: ASRSQGAQETQY
v_call: TRBV7-2; j_call: TRBJ1-1; clone_size: .; d_call: .; cdr3_aa: ASSAPGQSEAF
v_call: TRBV5-1; j_call: TRBJ1-1; clone_size: many; d_call: TRBD1; cdr3_aa: ASSPTVTGGTEAF
v_call: TRBV28; j_call: TRBJ1-2; clone_size: many; d_call: TRBD1; cdr3_aa: ASRVGGGRYGYT
v_call: TRBV6-2/TRBV6-3; j_call: TRBJ2-3; clone_size: once; d_call: .; cdr3_aa: ASSYSGRLTRADTQY
v_call: TRBV11-2; j_call: TRBJ2-3; clone_size: many; d_call: .; cdr3_aa: ASSPYGEGADTQY
v_call: TRBV28; j_call: TRBJ1-2; clone_size: many; d_call: .; cdr3_aa: ASIPWGPNYGYT
v_call: TRBV11-1; j_call: TRBJ2-3; clone_size: many; d_call: .; cdr3_aa: ASSLALDTQY
v_call: TRBV7-8; j_call: TRBJ2-3; clone_size: few; d_call: .; cdr3_aa: ASSMSRTDTQY
v_call: TRBV19; j_call: TRBJ1-1; clone_size: few; d_call: .; cdr3_aa: ASHPYPMPGTEAF
v_call: TRBV19; j_call: TRBJ2-7; clone_size: many; d_call: .; cdr3_aa: ASRPGMSYEQY
v_call: TRBV30; j_call: TRBJ1-2; clone_size: once; d_call: .; cdr3_aa: AWSVGGSYGYT
v_call: TRBV7-9; j_call: TRBJ2-7; clone_size: .; d_call: TRBD2; cdr3_aa: ASSLSGGGSHEQY
v_call: TRBV20-1; j_call: TRBJ2-2; clone_size: .; d_call: .; cdr3_aa: SARWSGNTGELF
v_call: TRBV2; j_call: TRBJ1-1; clone_size: many; d_call: .; cdr3_aa: ASSEQGRTEAF
v_call: TRBV18; j_call: TRBJ2-7; clone_size: many; d_call: .; cdr3_aa: ASSPPVPGSSYEQY
v_call: TRBV27; j_call: TRBJ2-3; clone_size: few; d_call: .; cdr3_aa: ASSLRGRSTDTQY
v_call: TRBV3-1; j_call: TRBJ2-7; clone_size: few; d_call: TRBD1; cdr3_aa: ASSPTDRVESEQY
v_call: TRBV19; j_call: TRBJ1-5; clone_size: .; d_call: .; cdr3_aa: ASSIMTSNSQPQH
v_call: TRBV14; j_call: TRBJ2-7; clone_size: few; d_call: TRBD1; cdr3_aa: ASSHYGGQGAYEQY
v_call: TRBV30; j_call: TRBJ2-2; clone_size: few; d_call: TRBD2; cdr3_aa: AWSFGGANTGELF
v_call: TRBV15; j_call: TRBJ2-1; clone_size: .; d_call: .; cdr3_aa: ATSNGLQQF
v_call: TRBV6-1; j_call: TRBJ1-2; clone_size: .; d_call: .; cdr3_aa: ASGEVTINGYT
v_call: TRBV18; j_call: TRBJ2-2; clone_size: few; d_call: TRBD2; cdr3_aa: ASSPSGGRTGELF
v_call: TRBV5-5; j_call: TRBJ1-1; clone_size: many; d_call: .; cdr3_aa: ASSLISWNTEAF
v_call: TRBV4-2; j_call: TRBJ2-1; clone_size: many; d_call: .; cdr3_aa: ASSQEWSTEQF